A selection of T cell receptor beta chains follows, all from one sample in a study of beta chain features in type 1 diabetes. Some clones are missing from TCRdb's copy, which holds only in-frame ones; the method was immunoSEQ multiplex PCR. The data show 160,000 or so clones, with 9% to 10% seen just once and 0.7% held by the top ten. The sample taken for sequencing was central memory CD4+ T cells from blood. These receptor sequences come from a woman in her 30s with type 1 diabetes. Each CDR3 is given with its conserved first and last residue. Fields, in order: V gene, clone size, J gene, D gene, CDR3 DNA, CDR3 protein. D genes are given only for firm matches. Expanded clones get a size class; other rows say once, few or many, or leave the size out.

V: TRBV19
size: few
J: TRBJ2-1
D: TRBD1
DNA: TGTGCCAGTAGTACGTACCGGGACAGGGTTAGGAATGAGCAGTTCTTC
CDR3: CASSTYRDRVRNEQFF

V: TRBV27
size: many
J: TRBJ2-3
D: -
DNA: TGTGCCAGCAGTCCGAATACGGGGGACGATACGCAGTATTTT
CDR3: CASSPNTGDDTQYF

V: TRBV7-3
size: few
J: TRBJ2-5
D: -
DNA: TGTGCCAGCAGCTTAGCAGGAGGCCTCCAAGAGACCCAGTACTTC
CDR3: CASSLAGGLQETQYF

V: TRBV28
size: few
J: TRBJ1-1
D: TRBD1
DNA: TGTGCCAGCACCTTACAGGGGAAGAACACTGAAGCTTTCTTT
CDR3: CASTLQGKNTEAFF

V: TRBV7-9
size: few
J: TRBJ2-7
D: TRBD2
DNA: TGTGCCAGCAGTCCTAGCGGGAGGCCGTCCTACGAGCAGTACTTC
CDR3: CASSPSGRPSYEQYF

V: TRBV7-3
size: -
J: TRBJ1-1
D: TRBD1
DNA: TGTGCCAGCAGCTCAGGACAGGGGGGAAGTTCTGAAGCTTTCTTT
CDR3: CASSSGQGGSSEAFF

V: TRBV6-5
size: -
J: TRBJ2-3
D: TRBD1
DNA: TGTGCCAGCAGTTACGCTGGGACAGGGGCAGATACGCAGTATTTT
CDR3: CASSYAGTGADTQYF

V: TRBV4-2
size: -
J: TRBJ2-1
D: -
DNA: TGTGCCAGCAGCCTTGGGAGCAGCTCCTACAATGAGCAGTTCTTC
CDR3: CASSLGSSSYNEQFF

V: TRBV12-5
size: few
J: TRBJ1-1
D: TRBD1
DNA: TGTGCTAGTGGTTTACAGGGGCGCACTGAAGCTTTCTTT
CDR3: CASGLQGRTEAFF

V: TRBV7-9
size: -
J: TRBJ2-7
D: -
DNA: TGTGCCAGCGAGTTACAGATGGGTCGCGAGCAGTACTTC
CDR3: CASELQMGREQYF

V: TRBV7-3
size: -
J: TRBJ2-6
D: -
DNA: TGTGCCAGCAGATATATGGAGGCGGCCGGGGCCAACGTCCTGACTTTC
CDR3: CASRYMEAAGANVLTF

V: TRBV30
size: -
J: TRBJ2-7
D: -
DNA: TGTGCCTGGAGGATACAGGGCCTCTCCTACGAGCAGTACTTC
CDR3: CAWRIQGLSYEQYF

V: TRBV10-3
size: few
J: TRBJ2-1
D: TRBD2
DNA: TGTGCCATCAGACCCCTTTCGGCTAGCGGTGACAATGAGCAGTTCTTC
CDR3: CAIRPLSASGDNEQFF

V: TRBV15
size: -
J: TRBJ2-7
D: TRBD1
DNA: TGTGCCACCAGCAGAGATAGGACAGGGTTCGACGAGCAGTACTTC
CDR3: CATSRDRTGFDEQYF

V: TRBV7-2
size: once
J: TRBJ2-7
D: TRBD2
DNA: TGTGCCAGCAGCGCCCGGGCAGCGGGAGTTGGCGAGCAGTACTTC
CDR3: CASSARAAGVGEQYF

V: TRBV5-1
size: few
J: TRBJ2-1
D: -
DNA: TGCGCCAGCAGCAATAGCGGTAGCGAGGATGAGCAGTTCTTC
CDR3: CASSNSGSEDEQFF

V: TRBV20-1
size: -
J: TRBJ1-2
D: TRBD1
DNA: TGCAGTGTTTCAGGGGGCTATGGCTACACCTTC
CDR3: CSVSGGYGYTF

V: TRBV30
size: -
J: TRBJ1-5
D: TRBD1
DNA: TGTGCCTGGAGCGTCCAGGGGGATCAGCCCCAGCATTTT
CDR3: CAWSVQGDQPQHF

V: TRBV7-3
size: few
J: TRBJ2-7
D: TRBD2
DNA: TGTGCCAGCAGCCCCACTAGCGGGTCGGTTTACGAGCAGTACTTC
CDR3: CASSPTSGSVYEQYF

V: TRBV29-1
size: few
J: TRBJ2-7
D: TRBD1
DNA: TGCAGCGCCGGACAGGGAATCTCCTACGAGCAGTACTTC
CDR3: CSAGQGISYEQYF

V: TRBV4-1
size: few
J: TRBJ2-3
D: TRBD2
DNA: TGTGCCAGCAGCCAATCAGCGGGACGCGGCACAGATACGCAGTATTTT
CDR3: CASSQSAGRGTDTQYF

V: TRBV6-1
size: -
J: TRBJ1-1
D: -
DNA: TGTGCCAGCAGAAGGGACTTAGACACTGAAGCTTTCTTT
CDR3: CASRRDLDTEAFF

V: TRBV28
size: -
J: TRBJ1-2
D: -
DNA: TGTGCCAGCAGTTTGGCAGGTACCTTC
CDR3: CASSLAGTF

V: TRBV4-1
size: -
J: TRBJ1-2
D: TRBD1
DNA: TGCGCCAGCAGCTCATTGACAGGGGAGAACGGCTACACCTTC
CDR3: CASSSLTGENGYTF

V: TRBV5-1
size: few
J: TRBJ1-2
D: TRBD1
DNA: TGCGCCAGCAGCGCCTCGGCAGGGGGCGGCTATGGCTACACCTTC
CDR3: CASSASAGGGYGYTF

V: TRBV4-2
size: -
J: TRBJ1-1
D: -
DNA: TGTGCCAGCAGCCCCCAGGGCGACACTGAAGCTTTCTTT
CDR3: CASSPQGDTEAFF

V: TRBV10-3
size: few
J: TRBJ2-7
D: TRBD1
DNA: TGTGCCATCAGTGACGAAGGACAGGCTTACGAGCAGTACTTC
CDR3: CAISDEGQAYEQYF

V: TRBV5-4
size: few
J: TRBJ2-2
D: TRBD2
DNA: TGTGCCAGCAGCTTGGGTGGCGGGAGGGCCCGTAAATCCGGGGAGCTGTTTTTT
CDR3: CASSLGGGRARKSGELFF

V: TRBV25-1
size: -
J: TRBJ2-7
D: TRBD2
DNA: TGTGCCAGCGGAACTAGCGGGAACGGCGAGCAGTACTTC
CDR3: CASGTSGNGEQYF

V: TRBV4-1
size: few
J: TRBJ2-1
D: TRBD2
DNA: TGCGCCAGCAGCCAGGACCACACCGGACTAGCGGGATTTCATGAGCAGTTCTTC
CDR3: CASSQDHTGLAGFHEQFF

V: TRBV11-2
size: -
J: TRBJ2-5
D: TRBD1
DNA: TGTGCCAGCAGCTTTCACAGGGGGTCTGAGACCCAGTACTTC
CDR3: CASSFHRGSETQYF

V: TRBV11-3
size: -
J: TRBJ2-1
D: TRBD1
DNA: TGTGCCAGCAGCTTACCGGGACAGGGACGGAATGAGCAGTTCTTC
CDR3: CASSLPGQGRNEQFF

V: TRBV27
size: -
J: TRBJ2-7
D: TRBD2
DNA: TGTGCCAGCAGTTCCCCCGGGACTAGCGGGAGGAGCCTCGAGCAGTACTTC
CDR3: CASSSPGTSGRSLEQYF

V: TRBV27
size: -
J: TRBJ1-1
D: TRBD1
DNA: TGTGCCAGCAAAATGGGCAGGGGGTATGCTTTCTTT
CDR3: CASKMGRGYAFF

V: TRBV7-9
size: many
J: TRBJ1-1
D: -
DNA: TGTGCCAGCAACCTAGAGAACACTGAAGCTTTCTTT
CDR3: CASNLENTEAFF

V: TRBV18
size: -
J: TRBJ1-1
D: -
DNA: TGTGCCAGCTCACCGCGCGACAGCCCTAACACTGAAGCTTTCTTT
CDR3: CASSPRDSPNTEAFF

V: TRBV5-1
size: -
J: TRBJ2-5
D: TRBD2
DNA: TGCGCCAGCAGCTTCAGGACTAGCGGCTATCCGGGGACCCAGTACTTC
CDR3: CASSFRTSGYPGTQYF

V: TRBV27
size: -
J: TRBJ2-5
D: -
DNA: TGTGCCAGCAGTTTCAGACAGCCACAAGAGACCCAGTACTTC
CDR3: CASSFRQPQETQYF

V: TRBV18
size: -
J: TRBJ2-6
D: -
DNA: TGTGCCAGCTCACCTAATAGGAGCTCTGGGGCCAACGTCCTGACTTTC
CDR3: CASSPNRSSGANVLTF

V: TRBV5-1
size: few
J: TRBJ1-1
D: TRBD1
DNA: TGCGCCAGCAGCCGTAAGACAGGGGCTAACACTGAAGCTTTCTTT
CDR3: CASSRKTGANTEAFF

V: TRBV5-6
size: few
J: TRBJ2-1
D: -
DNA: TGTGCCAGCAGCTACTGGGGCAGGGTGTGGAGTGTGCAGTTCTTC
CDR3: CASSYWGRVWSVQFF

V: TRBV7-9
size: few
J: TRBJ2-3
D: -
DNA: TGTGCCAGCAGCTTAAGCGGCGGCACAGATACGCAGTATTTT
CDR3: CASSLSGGTDTQYF

V: TRBV28
size: few
J: TRBJ2-7
D: -
DNA: TGTGCCAGCAGTTTCATCGGACAGACGATACCTCGGGAGCAGTACTTC
CDR3: CASSFIGQTIPREQYF

V: TRBV5-1
size: -
J: TRBJ2-7
D: -
DNA: TGCGCCAGCAGCTTACTGGGGCCCTACGAGCAGTACTTC
CDR3: CASSLLGPYEQYF

V: TRBV5-6
size: few
J: TRBJ1-2
D: TRBD1
DNA: TGTGCCAGCAGCATTAGACAGGGTACCTATGGCTACACCTTC
CDR3: CASSIRQGTYGYTF

V: TRBV30
size: few
J: TRBJ2-7
D: -
DNA: TGTGCCTGGAGTGGCGCCTCCGAGCAGTACTTC
CDR3: CAWSGASEQYF

V: TRBV6-1
size: -
J: TRBJ2-3
D: TRBD1
DNA: TGTGCCAGCAGATCCGGGACAGGGTCAGATACGCAGTATTTT
CDR3: CASRSGTGSDTQYF

V: TRBV7-9
size: few
J: TRBJ1-2
D: -
DNA: TGTGCCAGCAGCCCTGCCCAGGCGGGGAGTGGCTACACCTTC
CDR3: CASSPAQAGSGYTF

V: TRBV28
size: few
J: TRBJ2-1
D: TRBD2
DNA: TGTGCCAGCACCCAGAGCGGGAGAACGAGAAATGAGCAGTTCTTC
CDR3: CASTQSGRTRNEQFF

V: TRBV28
size: -
J: TRBJ2-5
D: TRBD1
DNA: TGTGCCAGCCAGACAGGGGGCGAGACCCAGTACTTC
CDR3: CASQTGGETQYF

V: TRBV2
size: few
J: TRBJ2-2
D: -
DNA: TGTGCCAGCAGGGAGACCGGGGAGCTGTTTTTT
CDR3: CASRETGELFF

V: TRBV30
size: few
J: TRBJ1-3
D: -
DNA: TGTGCCTGGAGTGCCAAATCCGGAAACACCATATATTTT
CDR3: CAWSAKSGNTIYF

V: TRBV7-2
size: -
J: TRBJ2-2
D: TRBD2
DNA: TGTGCCAGCAGCTTTACTAGCGGGAGGACGAACACCGGGGAGCTGTTTTTT
CDR3: CASSFTSGRTNTGELFF

V: TRBV2
size: few
J: TRBJ2-3
D: -
DNA: TGTGCCAGCAGTGGACAGGGCACAGATACGCAGTATTTT
CDR3: CASSGQGTDTQYF

V: TRBV19
size: few
J: TRBJ1-5
D: TRBD1
DNA: TGTGCCAGTAGCGAGACAGGGGGAAAGATGGATCAGCCCCAGCATTTT
CDR3: CASSETGGKMDQPQHF

V: TRBV28
size: -
J: TRBJ2-1
D: TRBD2
DNA: TGTGCCAGCGGACGAATGGGGGCTAGCGGGAGCGAAGAGCAGTTCTTC
CDR3: CASGRMGASGSEEQFF

V: TRBV19
size: -
J: TRBJ2-7
D: TRBD2
DNA: TGTGCCAGTAGTCTAAGTAGCGGGAGCGACAACTACGAGCAGTACTTC
CDR3: CASSLSSGSDNYEQYF

V: TRBV7-8
size: few
J: TRBJ2-3
D: TRBD2
DNA: TGTGCCAGCAGCTTCGGCAGTGTAGCGGGCCTGGCCCCTAGCACAGATACGCAGTATTTT
CDR3: CASSFGSVAGLAPSTDTQYF

V: TRBV7-3
size: -
J: TRBJ1-2
D: -
DNA: TGTGCCAGCAGTTTACAGGGCAACTATGGCTACACCTTC
CDR3: CASSLQGNYGYTF